These 9 T cell receptor beta chains originate from one sample sequenced in a study of T-cell reconstitution after alpha-beta-depleted transplantation in children (TCRdb year 2016). Library creation used PCR. The sample was run on an Illumina HiSeq 2500. To normalize quantification of the TCRbeta repertoire, the TCR libraries were built with molecular barcoding that relied on unique molecular identifiers. Starting from the raw public reads, TCRdb applied fastp trimming at Q25, assembled clones with MiXCR and retained in-frame beta chains. Every CDR3 protein is listed once, alongside the most common genes and DNA of its rows. In this sample the table shows hundreds of thousands of distinct CDR3 sequences, less than 9% of which occur a single time. The ten largest clonotypes hold roughly 6% of the sample. The sample's treatment or condition label, in plain terms: allogeneic hematopoietic cell transplantation with graft depleted of TCRalphabeta T cells and CD19 B cells.

Sequencing was performed on PBMCs, mostly from graft donor cells, taken 180 days after TCRalphabeta/CD19-depleted stem cell transplant. These receptors were taken from a male patient younger than 18 who had a stem cell transplant for acute lymphoblastic leukemia, so the T cells may come from the graft donor.

A remark on this clonotype: A read error may explain this, as a much larger clone is one base away. The rearrangement joins TRBV4-1 to TRBJ2-2; D is perhaps TRBD1 (5 bases). Germline-derived CDR1 and CDR2 are MGHRA and YSYEKL. V gave up 4 bases and J gave up 11 bases, with 11 bases separating them. The length of the CDR3 is 12 residues. The CDR3, as DNA: TGCGCCAGCAGCCGAGTAGGGGCAGAGCTGTTTTTT. It codes for CASSRVGAELFF.

This clonotype was counted ten times or more. CDR3 region: CASSLSSGGPLLTQYF. In DNA, the CDR3 is TGTGCCAGCAGCTTGTCAAGCGGGGGGCCCCTCTTGACGCAGTATTTT. This chain joins TRBV5-6 and TRBJ2-3; 9 bases are shared with TRBD2. The junction had 12 bases not matched to a gene; V was cut back by 1 base and J by 9 bases. The germline CDR1 and CDR2 sequences are SGHDT and YYEEEE. This CDR3 spans 16 amino acids. The full variable domain, completed using reference TRBV5-6 and TRBJ2-3, is DAGVTQSPTHLIKTRGQQVTLRCSPKSGHDTVSWYQQALGQGPQFIFQYYEEEERQRGNFPDRFSGHQFPNYSSELNVNALLLGDSALYLCASSLSSGGPLLTQYFGPGTRLTVL.

This clonotype was observed many times. The rearrangement joins TRBV24-1 to TRBJ2-1; TRBD2 matches at 11 bases. The CDR3 is 13 amino acids. The ends lost 4 bases at V and 10 bases at J; junction bases unmatched: 2. Germline values: CDR1 KGHDR, CDR2 SFDVKD. CDR3 sequence (DNA): TGTGCCACCAGTGAGCCTAGCGGGAGGGAGCAGTTCTTC. Amino acid sequence: CATSEPSGREQFF.

The chain uses TRBV19 and TRBJ2-1; 9 nucleotides line up with TRBD1. CDR1 is LNHDA, CDR2 SQIVND, per germline (reference sequence). CDR3 size: 16 residues. J lost 8 bases, V lost 5 bases, and 13 bases had no gene match. The CDR3 region is CASSSPVGTGFYEQFF. The DNA for the CDR3 is TGTGCCAGTAGTTCACCCGTAGGGACAGGGTTCTATGAGCAGTTCTTC.

In this sample, this clonotype turned up a few times. The CDR3 DNA follows: TGCAGTGCTAGAGATCGACTAGCGGGTGCTTTGGATACGCAGTATTTT. Encoded protein: CSARDRLAGALDTQYF. This rearrangement joins TRBV20-1 to TRBJ2-3; the match to TRBD2 covers 10 bases. Germline CDR1 DFQATT, CDR2 SNEGSKA (reference sequence). Trimming cost V 0 bases and J 6 bases; bases outside gene matches: 9. This CDR3 region has 16 residues.

The table lists this clonotype with many counts. V is TRBV3-1 and J is TRBJ2-1, with 10 nucleotides matching TRBD2. V lost 1 base, J lost 6 bases, and 3 bases stayed unmatched. The CDR3 runs to 15 residues. The V gene's germline CDR1 is LGHDT and CDR2 YNNKEL (reference sequence). CDR3 in amino acids: CASSQARTSGNEQFF. The CDR3 DNA is TGTGCCAGCAGCCAAGCAAGGACTAGCGGCAATGAGCAGTTCTTC.

At least ten counts were recorded for this clonotype. The chain has TRBV29-1 and TRBJ2-3, with D tentatively TRBD1 (6 bases). This CDR3 contains 16 residues. Germline loops: CDR1 SQVTM, CDR2 ANQGSEA. V lost 6 bases to trimming and J lost 2 bases, with 21 bases between them. The CDR3 loop is CSVRTRDRGHTDTQYF. For the CDR3, the DNA is TGCAGCGTAAGAACCCGGGATAGGGGACACACAGATACGCAGTATTTT.

This clonotype was detected ten times or more. This chain links TRBV12-3 or TRBV12-4 with TRBJ1-5; D may be TRBD1 (6 bases). This CDR3 spans 15 amino acids. Between the trimmed V and J ends, which lost 6 bases and 2 bases, there was a span of 14 bases. DNA of the CDR3: TGTGCCAGCAGGGACAGCCTCAGGGGCAATCAGCCCCAGCATTTT. Translating it yields CASRDSLRGNQPQHF.

The chain joins TRBV21-1 to TRBJ2-7. TRBV21-1 is a pseudogene. CDR3 length equals 13 residues. The DNA for the CDR3 is TGTGCCAGCAGCAAAGGGTCAGCTTACGAGCAGTACTTC. Residues: CASSKGSAYEQYF.